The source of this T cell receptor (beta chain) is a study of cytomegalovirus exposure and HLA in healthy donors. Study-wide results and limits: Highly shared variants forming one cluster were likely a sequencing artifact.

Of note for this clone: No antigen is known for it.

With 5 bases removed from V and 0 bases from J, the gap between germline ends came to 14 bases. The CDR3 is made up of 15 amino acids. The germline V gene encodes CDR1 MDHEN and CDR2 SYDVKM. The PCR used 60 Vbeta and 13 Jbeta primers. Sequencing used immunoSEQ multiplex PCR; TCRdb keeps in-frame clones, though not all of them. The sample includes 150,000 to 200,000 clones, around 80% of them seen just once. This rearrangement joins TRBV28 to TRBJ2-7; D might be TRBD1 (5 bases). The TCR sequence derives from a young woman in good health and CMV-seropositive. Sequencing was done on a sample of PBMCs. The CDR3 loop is CASSAGQGYSYEQYF. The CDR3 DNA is TGTGCCAGCAGTGCCGGGCAGGGCTACTCCTACGAGCAGTACTTC.